One and the same sample provided the 27 T cell receptor beta chains below, sequenced in a study of patients and donors after allogeneic stem cell transplantation. TCRdb redid the calling of the RT-PCR reads with MiXCR, one entry per CDR3 protein. The sample contains roughly 880,000 distinct CDR3 sequences, around 17% of which appear only once. The specimen sequenced was blood, either unsorted or a sorted T cell fraction (not recorded which). The receptor source for this set is a human donor who was either an allogeneic HSCT recipient or a stem cell or donor lymphocyte infusion donor (not recorded which). It is not recorded whose cells these are; they may come from a transplant donor.

The rearrangement joins TRBV21-1 to TRBJ2-7. TRBV21-1 is deemed a pseudogene. The length of the CDR3 is 11 residues. CDR3 sequence (DNA): TGTGCCAGCAGCGACCGCCACGAGCAGTACTTC. Amino acid sequence: CASSDRHEQYF.

This clonotype was observed a handful of times. The chain carries TRBV5-1 and TRBJ2-3; 10 bases are shared with TRBD1. The germline gives CDR1 SGHRS, CDR2 YFSETQ. The length of the CDR3 is 17 residues. Trimming cost V 4 bases and J 5 bases; bases outside gene matches: 13. The CDR3 loop is CASSKDPVTGGLDTQYF. The CDR3 nucleotides read TGCGCCAGCAGCAAGGACCCGGTGACAGGGGGCCTAGATACGCAGTATTTT.

The rearrangement uses TRBV12-3 or TRBV12-4 and TRBJ1-1; no clear D gene. The CDR3 totals 15 residues. The V gene lost 2 bases and the J gene lost 0 bases, with 10 bases spanning the gap. In DNA, the CDR3 is TGTGCCAGCAGTTTAAACAGCAACATGAACACTGAAGCTTTCTTT. Amino acid sequence: CASSLNSNMNTEAFF.

This clonotype was seen more than once but under ten times. The V gene is TRBV7-6, the J gene TRBJ1-1; possibly TRBD1 for D (5 bases). Trimming pared 0 bases from V and 7 bases from J, leaving 6 bases between. The CDR3 is made up of 12 amino acids. The germline gives CDR1 SGHVS, CDR2 FNYEAQ. The DNA of the CDR3 is TGTGCCAGCAGCTTAGCAACAGGTGAAGCTTTCTTT. It translates to CASSLATGEAFF. The variable domain in full, completed from reference TRBV7-6 and TRBJ1-1, reads GAGVSQSPRYKVTKRGQDVALRCDPISGHVSLYWYRQALGQGPEFLTYFNYEAQQDKSGLPNDRFSAERPEGSISTLTIQRTEQRDSAMYRCASSLATGEAFFGQGTRLTVV.

This clonotype was detected a few times. The rearrangement joins TRBV7-9 to TRBJ2-7; 10 bases align to TRBD1. Trimming removed 1 base from V and 7 bases from J; junction bases left unmatched: 7. Germline assignment: CDR1 SEHNR and CDR2 FQNEAQ (reference sequence). This CDR3 contains 15 residues. The CDR3 DNA sequence: TGTGCCAGCAGCTTAGTGGGCGACAGGGGGCAAGAGCAGTACTTC. Its translation: CASSLVGDRGQEQYF.

The chain recombines TRBV20-1 with TRBJ2-1, with 8 positions matching TRBD2. The CDR3 loop spans 15 amino acids. Germline values: CDR1 DFQATT, CDR2 SNEGSKA (reference sequence). V shed 0 bases and J 8 bases; nucleotides not matched to a gene: 9. The CDR3 here is CSARDGASGSYEQFF. DNA for the CDR3: TGCAGTGCTAGAGACGGGGCTAGCGGGTCGTATGAGCAGTTCTTC.

With respect to this clonotype: An end of the junction does not agree with germline; a read error may underlie this. The CDR3 coding sequence is TGTGCCAGCAGCTCGGGCTCCTACAATAAGCAGTTCTTC. It encodes CASSSGSYNKQFF. This chain connects TRBV7-9 to TRBJ2-1; D is uncertain. The V gene's germline CDR1 is SEHNR and CDR2 FQNEAQ (reference sequence). The CDR3 contains 13 residues.

In its sample, this clonotype was seen a few times. The chain has TRBV7-2 and TRBJ2-5; 8 bases are shared with TRBD2. CDR1 and CDR2 from the germline V gene are SGHTA and FQGNSA. The length of the CDR3 is 14 residues. Germline trimming cut 5 bases from V and 4 bases from J; bases unmatched to any gene: 6. The CDR3 loop reads CASSPQRGLETQYF. CDR3 nucleotide sequence: TGTGCCAGCAGCCCTCAGCGGGGGCTAGAGACCCAGTACTTC.

The rearrangement uses TRBV7-6 and TRBJ2-5, with 11 bases that match TRBD2. Germline assignment: CDR1 SGHVS and CDR2 FNYEAQ. This CDR3 has 18 residues. The ends lost 3 bases at V and 4 bases at J; junction bases unmatched: 13. CDR3 coding DNA: TGTGCCAGCAGCTTCCAAACGGGGCTAGCGGGAGGTGTAGAGACCCAGTACTTC. This gives the protein CASSFQTGLAGGVETQYF.

V and J are TRBV20-1 and TRBJ2-1, with D perhaps TRBD1 (6 bases). The CDR3 consists of 11 residues. Germline V CDR1 and CDR2: DFQATT, SNEGSKA (reference sequence). V was pared by 5 bases and J by 7 bases, with 9 bases between. The CDR3 DNA sequence: TGCAGTGCTCCAACAGGGAATGAGCAGTTCTTC. Translating gives CSAPTGNEQFF.

V and J are TRBV5-6 and TRBJ2-5; D not resolved. Germline-derived CDR1 and CDR2 are SGHDT and YYEEEE. Trimming took off 4 bases at V and 5 bases at J, with 12 bases between the two ends. The CDR3 totals 13 residues. As DNA, the CDR3 is TGTGCCAGCAGCCCCGGTTTTGCCGAGACCCAGTACTTC. It yields the protein CASSPGFAETQYF.

The CDR3 sequence: CSASESGSTYEQYF. The CDR3 coding sequence is TGCAGTGCTAGTGAGTCAGGGTCCACCTACGAGCAGTACTTC. J is TRBJ2-7 and V is TRBV20-1; D might be TRBD1 (5 bases). There are 14 residues in the CDR3. Trimming cost V 3 bases and J 2 bases, with 14 bases left between them. Germline-derived CDR1 and CDR2 are DFQATT and SNEGSKA (reference sequence).

The chain is built from TRBV9 and TRBJ1-6, with D unclear. V dropped 0 bases and J dropped 6 bases, with 16 bases sitting between them. Germline V CDR1 and CDR2: SGDLS, YYNGEE. This CDR3 is 17 amino acids long. The CDR3 DNA reads TGTGCCAGCAGCGTAGGCCGTCAGGCCAGTTTTAATTCACCCCTCCACTTT. Its protein product is CASSVGRQASFNSPLHF.

This clonotype was seen a few times. This chain links TRBV4-1 with TRBJ1-1; weak D call: TRBD1 (5 bases). Germline V gene data show CDR1 as MGHRA and CDR2 as YSYEKL. The CDR3 length is 15 residues. Between the trimmed V and J ends, which lost 4 bases and 6 bases, there was a span of 18 bases. This chain's CDR3 is CASSLQGGESAEAFF. CDR3 sequence (DNA): TGCGCCAGCAGCCTCCAGGGAGGGGAGAGCGCTGAAGCTTTCTTT.

The chain carries TRBV4-2 and TRBJ2-3; TRBD2 agrees at 7 bases. The CDR3 is made up of 15 amino acids. The J segment lost 4 bases and the V segment lost 3 bases, leaving 7 bases of the junction unmatched. From germline, CDR1 is LGHNA and CDR2 YNFKEQ. CDR3 DNA sequence: TGTGCCAGCAGCCAGGAGCGGGGAGTGGCAGATACGCAGTATTTT. Its translation is CASSQERGVADTQYF.

The J gene is TRBJ1-6, the V gene TRBV6-2 or TRBV6-3; D unresolved. V was pared by 9 bases and J by 12 bases, with 18 bases between. Looked up from germline, CDR1 is MNHEY and CDR2 is SVGEGT. There are 13 residues in the CDR3. CDR3: CASTNRERGPLHF. Here the CDR3 DNA reads TGTGCCAGTACAAACCGGGAGAGAGGACCCCTCCACTTT.

V is TRBV25-1 and J is TRBJ2-5; TRBD2 matches at 7 bases. After removal of 5 bases from V and 3 bases from J, the junction contained 9 bases not matched to a gene. The CDR3 covers 15 residues. CDR1 is MGHDK and CDR2 is SYGVNS in the germline V gene. CDR3 bases: TGTGCCAGCAGTCGCCCTTCTAGCGGAAAAGAGACCCAGTACTTC. Amino acid sequence: CASSRPSSGKETQYF.

This clonotype was seen only a few times. V and J are TRBV10-3 and TRBJ1-3; the D is unclear. This CDR3 is 16 amino acids long. The germline gives CDR1 ENHRY, CDR2 SYGVKD. The V end lost 2 bases, the J end lost 0 bases, and 11 bases lay between the germline ends. Here the CDR3 DNA reads TGTGCCATCAGTGAGAATCCAGTGAGCTCTGGAAACACCATATATTTT. Residues: CAISENPVSSGNTIYF.

This sequence joins TRBV7-2 and TRBJ1-2; perhaps TRBD1 as D (6 bases). Trimming shortened V by 5 bases and J by 6 bases, and 13 bases separated the two germline ends. The CDR3 extends over 13 amino acids. Looked up from germline, CDR1 is SGHTA and CDR2 is FQGNSA. The CDR3 loop is CASSQGQKHGYTF. The CDR3 DNA reads TGTGCCAGCAGCCAGGGGCAGAAGCATGGCTACACCTTC.

This clonotype was counted only a few times. The chain links TRBV7-2 to TRBJ2-2, with 9 nucleotides matching TRBD2. The length of the CDR3 is 15 residues. Germline loops: CDR1 SGHTA, CDR2 FQGNSA. V lost 1 base to trimming and J lost 8 bases; unmatched junction nucleotides: 5. CDR3 region: CASSLVTSGGGELFF. The CDR3 region has the DNA TGTGCCAGCAGCTTAGTGACTAGCGGAGGGGGGGAGCTGTTTTTT.

This clonotype was recorded at least ten times. The V and J genes are TRBV5-6 and TRBJ2-1, with 8 bases that match TRBD1. From germline, CDR1 is SGHDT and CDR2 YYEEEE. The CDR3 sequence is 13 residues long. The V and J ends lost 6 bases and 6 bases, in that order; junction bases with no gene match: 5. The CDR3 nucleotides are TGTGCCAGCACCTTAGGGACAGGCAATGAGCAGTTCTTC. Translated, it gives CASTLGTGNEQFF. The entire variable domain, with the rest obtained from reference TRBV5-6 and TRBJ2-1, is as follows: DAGVTQSPTHLIKTRGQQVTLRCSPKSGHDTVSWYQQALGQGPQFIFQYYEEEERQRGNFPDRFSGHQFPNYSSELNVNALLLGDSALYLCASTLGTGNEQFFGPGTRLTVL.

This clonotype was counted at least ten times. V usage is TRBV12-3 or TRBV12-4 and J usage is TRBJ1-4; possibly TRBD1 for D (5 bases). The CDR3 consists of 13 residues. With 7 bases removed from V and 6 bases from J, the gap between germline ends came to 12 bases. The CDR3 sequence: CASTIGTYEKLFF. The DNA of the CDR3 is TGTGCCAGCACCATTGGGACGTATGAAAAACTGTTTTTT.

The genes are TRBV12-3 or TRBV12-4 and TRBJ2-1, with D hard to call. The CDR3 totals 11 residues. V was cut by 1 base and J by 10 bases, with 5 bases left in between. The CDR3 coding sequence is TGTGCCAGCAGTTTAGGGCTAGAGCAGTTCTTC. Its protein is CASSLGLEQFF.

V gene TRBV5-1 combines with J gene TRBJ1-2; D is ambiguous. This CDR3 has 11 amino acids. The ends were cut back, 5 bases at V and 7 bases at J, with 9 bases in the middle. Germline values: CDR1 SGHRS, CDR2 YFSETQ. The CDR3 nucleotides read TGCGCCAGCAGGATGGGAGGTGGCTACACCTTC. This gives the protein CASRMGGGYTF.

This clonotype was seen ten or more times. CDR3 sequence: CASSETGTDTQYF. Here the CDR3 DNA reads TGTGCCAGCAGCGAGACAGGCACAGATACGCAGTATTTT. The V and J genes are TRBV7-2 and TRBJ2-3; TRBD1 might be the D (5 bases). V lost 5 bases, J lost 1 base, and 7 bases lay in between. Germline loops: CDR1 SGHTA, CDR2 FQGNSA. There are 13 residues in the CDR3. Variable domain in full (rest from reference TRBV7-2 and TRBJ2-3): GAGVSQSPSNKVTEKGKDVELRCDPISGHTALYWYRQSLGQGLEFLIYFQGNSAPDKSGLPSDRFSAERTGGSVSTLTIQRTQQEDSAVYLCASSETGTDTQYFGPGTRLTVL.

This clonotype was seen only a few times. The genes are TRBV27 and TRBJ1-2; D unclear. V lost 0 bases and J lost 6, with 5 bases in between. CDR1 is MNHEY and CDR2 is SMNVEV in the germline V gene (reference sequence). The CDR3 totals 12 residues. The CDR3 sequence is CASSLSGNGYTF. CDR3 nucleotides: TGTGCCAGCAGTTTATCAGGGAATGGCTACACCTTC.

There are many counts of this clonotype. J is TRBJ2-5 and V is TRBV29-1; 10 bases line up with TRBD1. Germline trimming cut 6 bases from V and 4 bases from J; bases unmatched to any gene: 8. The V gene's germline CDR1 is SQVTM and CDR2 ANQGSEA. This CDR3 has 14 amino acids. The CDR3 nucleotides are TGCAGCGTCACGACAGGGGGCGCGGGAGAGACCCAGTACTTC. Residues: CSVTTGGAGETQYF.